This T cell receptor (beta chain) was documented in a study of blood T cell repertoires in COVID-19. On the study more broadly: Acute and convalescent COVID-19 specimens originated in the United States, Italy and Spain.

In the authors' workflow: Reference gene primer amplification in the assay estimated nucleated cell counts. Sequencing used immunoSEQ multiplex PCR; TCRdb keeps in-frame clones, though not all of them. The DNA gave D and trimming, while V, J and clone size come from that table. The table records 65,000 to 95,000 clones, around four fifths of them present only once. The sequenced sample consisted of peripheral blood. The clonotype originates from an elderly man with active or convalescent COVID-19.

Here the CDR3 reads CASRVGGSNTGELFF. DNA for the CDR3: TGTGCCAGCAGAGTGGGGGGTTCGAACACCGGGGAGCTGTTTTTT. The J gene is TRBJ2-2, the V gene TRBV2; possible D gene TRBD2, 6 bases. Germline loops: CDR1 SNHLY, CDR2 FYNNEI. V shed 6 bases and J shed 0 bases, with 11 bases lying between them. The CDR3 length is 15 residues.